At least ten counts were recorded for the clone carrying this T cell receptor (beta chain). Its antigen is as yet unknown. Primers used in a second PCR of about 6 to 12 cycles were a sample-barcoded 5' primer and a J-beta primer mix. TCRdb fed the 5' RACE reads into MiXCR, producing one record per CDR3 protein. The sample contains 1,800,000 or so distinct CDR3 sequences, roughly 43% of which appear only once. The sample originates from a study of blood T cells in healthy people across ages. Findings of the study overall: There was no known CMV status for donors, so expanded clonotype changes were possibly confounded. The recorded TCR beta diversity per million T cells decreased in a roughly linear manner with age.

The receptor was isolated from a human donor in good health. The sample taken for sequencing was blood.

In nucleotides, the CDR3 is TGTGCCAGCAGCCCCCGGACAGGGGCTCCCTACGAGCAGTACTTC. It specifies CASSPRTGAPYEQYF. The chain is built from TRBV7-2 and TRBJ2-7; 9 bases fit TRBD1. This CDR3 contains 15 residues. Trimming removed 5 bases from V and 2 bases from J; junction bases left unmatched: 7. Germline V CDR1 and CDR2: SGHTA, FQGNSA.